This T cell receptor beta chain emerged from a study of cytomegalovirus exposure and HLA in healthy donors (dated by TCRdb to 2016 to 2017). For the study in its entirety: According to an earlier analysis of around 600 of the donors, 200 million or so T cells yielded 120 million or so unique TCR beta sequences and approximately 300 Gb of sequence data. An early release covering 550 to 650 HLA-typed donors comprised about 300 gigabases of sequencing data and about 90 million unique TCR sequences. Among the roughly 400 genotyped donors, approximately 82% belonged to the genetic ancestry cluster associated with self-reported Caucasian donors. The study was designed to test whether signatures of past pathogen exposure could be identified by cataloging public T cell receptors. The study used immunosequencing to profile the T cell repertoires of approximately 690 subjects and linked those repertoires to cytomegalovirus serostatus. In addition to the first cohort of about 650 subjects, a separate validation cohort of 130 or so different subjects was used. High-throughput TCR immunosequencing, statistical association of individual TCRs with disease status, and machine learning were combined to predict cytomegalovirus infection status. To study patterns of TCR occurrence, a later analysis re-analyzed previously published TCR beta repertoires from just over 650 donors and added high-resolution HLA genotyping. The later analysis used no new phenotypic data to find candidate immune exposures, relying instead on TCR beta sequences and their occurrence across donors. In an earlier analysis of 587 of the donors, high-throughput TCR beta sequencing was used to judge whether each TCR beta V gene segment behaved as functional or pseudogenic. Donor age, sex, ethnicity and CMV serostatus were collected together with the repertoire data. A later genetic analysis took genome-wide SNP genotypes for about three fifths of the 666 donors and used that subset as a discovery cohort. All discovery cohort repertoires had been generated using a single sequencing platform. Class I and class II HLA loci were covered by the typing at four-digit resolution. The number of donors typed differed by locus, with 629-630 for A, B, C, DRB1 and DQB1, around 520 for DQA1, under 610 for DPA1, and some 440 for DPB1. Roughly 5 DR-DQ haplotypes were handled as single units for association and clustering because linkage in the cohort was strong. Among around 400 genotyped donors of the cohort, an average of roughly 230,000 unique TCR beta nucleotide sequences was sequenced per donor, of which about 19% were non-productive.

The method behind the library was the immunoSEQ multiplex PCR assay. The multiplex PCR relied on a mix of 60 forward primers for TCR Vbeta segments and 13 reverse primers for TCR Jbeta segments. The CDR3 region of rearranged TCR beta genes was amplified from genomic DNA by a multiplex PCR assay. On the Illumina HiSeq System, the amplified TCR beta libraries were sequenced as 87-base-pair reads. The authors' analysis ran thus. A later analysis tallied around 80 million unique TCR beta chains across the 666 repertoires, and around 10 million of those chains were shared by two or more donors. Raw reads were error-corrected and collapsed into unique sequences with a nearest-neighbor algorithm that merged closely related sequences to remove PCR and sequencing errors. To assign V, D and J gene segments, CDR3 sequences were aligned to IMGT reference sequences. For a sequence to be retained, a match of at least six nucleotides was required to both a V gene segment and a J gene segment. Rearrangements were called productive when the CDR3 lacked stop codons and stayed in frame with V and J; all others were non-productive. Following IMGT convention, CDR3 was defined as the stretch from the second conserved V-encoded cysteine up to the conserved J-encoded phenylalanine. The earlier analysis of some 580 of the donors excluded any sequence lacking an unambiguous match to a single V gene segment. An earlier analysis of a few hundred of the donors classified V segments as functional when productive rearrangements were above 56.7% and as segregating when the standard deviation between donors was above 5%. A statistical classification framework was developed to diagnose cytomegalovirus status using the catalog of TCR beta chain sequences. V and J gene assignment, in a later analysis, came from comparing TCR nucleotide sequences with IMGT/GENE-DB human TR gene sequences. Using the TCRdist pipeline, a later analysis assigned CDR3 sequences along with most-parsimonious VDJ recombination scenarios. In a later analysis, each TCR beta chain was defined by its CDR3 amino acid sequence together with its V-gene family, and reads lacking a unique V-gene family were excluded. To address suspected cross-contamination and a sequencing artifact, a later analysis removed around 600 highly shared, low-generation-probability nucleotide sequences. A later analysis calculated a clonal expansion index for each public chain from normalized within-repertoire ranks of inferred template counts. Generation probabilities in a later analysis came from a VDJ recombination model fitted to out-of-frame rearrangements, and those results were checked against IGoR. In a later analysis, hypergeometric tests were used to score TCR-TCR, TCR-HLA and TCR-CMV co-occurrence, with a repertoire-size bias correction applied to TCR pairs. To estimate false discovery rates, a later analysis permuted the HLA or CMV assignments 20 times. A later analysis grouped co-occurring TCRs with DBSCAN, adding TCRdist sequence similarity when clustering within HLA-allele-positive subsets. Co-occurrence clustering excluded repertoires with fewer than 30,000 or more than 120,000 public chains, plus five with anomalous nucleotide sharing. As stored in TCRdb, this immuneACCESS dataset retains in-frame rearrangements with V and J assigned. A fraction of the clones does not appear; measured against another copy, unresolved V genes explain less than half of the discrepancy, and the remainder lacks a known reason. From that table come the V and J calls and clone size; the DNA was used to work out D and trimming. The sample records under 200,000 clones, 65% to 80% of which are singletons. The biggest ten clones account for approximately 0.69% of the sample.

Reading the germline V gene gives CDR1 SGHTA and CDR2 FQGNSA. From its cysteine to its phenylalanine, the CDR3 spans 14 amino acids. The CDR3 DNA has 42 bases and is translated from base 1. V loses 5 bases at its end and J loses 1 base; junction bases beyond the gene matches: 3. The research as a whole found: Because HLA typing was unavailable for some donors at each locus, only the typed subset was used in association tests. A later analysis associated about 17,000 TCR beta sequences with specific HLA alleles at a false discovery rate of 0.05. In a later analysis, most CMV-associated TCR beta chains were found to appear HLA-restricted, with HLA associations seemingly driven largely by CMV exposure. Linkage disequilibrium might explain the correlated functional status among segregating V segments, but an unknown experimental factor could not be excluded. CMV serostatus was the only immune exposure information available for the cohort. In a later analysis, TCR association rates were found to vary across HLA loci, with the most associated TCRs seen for DRB1 alleles and the fewest for HLA-C alleles. Because counts were too low, roughly 17 rarely observed V segments, including chromosome 9 orphons, were left out of the earlier analysis of about 500 of the donors. The classifier was reported to diagnose cytomegalovirus status with high specificity and sensitivity in both the original cohort and the validation cohort. Some IMGT-functional V segments, including TRBV6-2 and TRBV6-3, could not be distinguished by the 87-base-pair reads and were therefore excluded. Across donors, most TCR sequences were observed very rarely, whereas some public TCRs were present in many individuals. A later genetic analysis associated a missense DCLRE1C variant with V-gene and J-gene trimming of TCR beta chains, and an independent cohort replicated the association. In an earlier analysis of more than 450 of the donors, most TCR beta V segments were observed in productive rearrangements about 90% or about 30% of the time, broadly matching IMGT annotations. The sequencing pipeline was judged likely to have produced a cluster of highly shared sequence variants as a technical artifact. When HLA alleles, especially DR and DQ, strongly co-occurred, TCR associations were difficult to assign to individual alleles. A total of 164 TCR beta chains were listed by the study as associated with cytomegalovirus. In a later analysis, several top co-occurrence clusters were reported to appear linked to parvovirus B19, influenza, CMV and Epstein-Barr virus. The authors suggested that the approach could potentially be extended to other disease states and immunological phenotypes. The cohort was sequenced for TCR beta chains only, and without alpha or paired-chain data the features that could be detected were limited. Sequencing depth was assumed to be roughly uniform across donors in the presence/absence analyses, though that assumption may not hold. A further reported finding was that TCR beta sequences accurately predicted the HLA-A and HLA-B alleles for most subjects in the first cohort. According to a later genetic analysis, donors in an Asian-associated ancestry cluster had fewer N-insertions in productive TCRs than the roughly 670-donor mean. In vitro tests confirmed that three of the cytomegalovirus-associated TCR beta chains recognize cytomegalovirus antigens. A later analysis found that HLA-associated TCR beta chains were more clonally expanded and had lower generation probabilities than equally common non-associated chains.

Notes on this clone: The antigen it binds to is not known. There are no base qualities to consult, and no much larger clone falls within one base.

The cohort comprised more than 550 healthy bone marrow donors. At the time of sampling, every cohort member was nominally healthy, though immune exposures that went unrecorded were likely present. The donor was CMV seronegative and was included in the group of hundreds of seronegative cohort members. Every donor gave a peripheral blood sample, and the peripheral blood mononuclear cells from that sample were used for TCR beta sequencing. The Qiagen DNeasy Blood Extraction Kit was used to extract genomic DNA from the blood cell samples. The sequence links TRBV7-2 to TRBJ2-7, and 9 junctional nucleotides match TRBD2. The sequenced material came from PBMCs. This TCR derives from a woman aged 40 to 50 in good health and CMV-seronegative. CDR3 protein: CASSESGGSYEQYF. The nucleotide sequence is given as TGTGCCAGCAGCGAAAGCGGGGGGTCCTACGAGCAGTACTTC.